Below are 25 T cell receptor beta chains sequenced from a single sample in a study of cytomegalovirus exposure and HLA in healthy donors. Sequenced by immunoSEQ multiplex PCR; TCRdb stores in-frame clones only, minus some. The repertoire has about 140,000 clones, approximately 87% of them found once; the top ten carry under 3%. Sequencing was performed on PBMCs. The source is a man younger than 30 in good health and CMV-seronegative.

V gene TRBV28 combines with J gene TRBJ2-3; D may be TRBD1 (6 bases). V lost 1 base, J lost 4 bases, and 24 bases lay in between. There are 19 residues in the CDR3. The V gene's germline CDR1 is MDHEN and CDR2 SYDVKM. This chain's CDR3 is CASSLFGGPQGFSPDTQYF. The DNA of the CDR3 is TGTGCCAGCAGTTTATTTGGGGGACCACAGGGATTCAGCCCAGATACGCAGTATTTT.

CDR3 coding DNA: TGCGCCAGCACCAACCGGGGACAGGGGTTTTACGAGCAGTACTTC. It encodes CASTNRGQGFYEQYF. The V call is TRBV5-1, the J call TRBJ2-7; 10 nucleotides agree with TRBD1. The CDR3 has 15 residues. Losses at the gene ends were 6 bases for V and 4 bases for J; bases not matched to a gene: 10. Germline CDR1 SGHRS, CDR2 YFSETQ.

The rearrangement uses TRBV28 and TRBJ1-3; tentative D call: TRBD1 (6 bases). Trimming took off 5 bases at V and 4 bases at J, with 21 bases between the two ends. Germline-derived CDR1 and CDR2 are MDHEN and SYDVKM. CDR3 size: 17 residues. CDR3 amino acids: CASSRPPGAYKGNTIYF. CDR3 coding DNA: TGTGCCAGCAGTCGCCCCCCAGGGGCGTATAAAGGAAACACCATATATTTT.

The CDR3 DNA is TGCGCCAGCAGTGAGTCCGCGGGACCGTCCTACGAGCAGTACTTC. Its protein is CASSESAGPSYEQYF. This rearrangement joins TRBV10-1 to TRBJ2-7, with D possibly matching TRBD2 (6 bases). With 0 bases removed from V and 1 base from J, the gap between germline ends came to 10 bases. Germline V gene sequence: CDR1 WNHNN, CDR2 SYGVQD (reference sequence). This CDR3 contains 15 residues.

V and J are TRBV4-3 and TRBJ2-5; the D is unclear. Trimming stripped 1 base from V and 4 bases from J, with 10 bases between. Germline CDR1 is LGHNA and CDR2 is YSLEER. CDR3 length: 14 amino acids. The CDR3 region has the DNA TGCGCCAGCAGCCAAGGGTCAAGAGGAGAGACCCAGTACTTC. Amino acids: CASSQGSRGETQYF.

DNA of the CDR3: TGTGCCAGCAGTAAGCTCTACCGGGACATGAGAGACGAGCAGTACTTC. Translating gives CASSKLYRDMRDEQYF. This chain connects TRBV6-6 to TRBJ2-7; TRBD1 is a possible D gene (6 bases). Looked up from germline, CDR1 is MNHNY and CDR2 is SVGAGI (reference sequence). The CDR3 sequence is 16 residues long. Trimming left V 5 bases short and J 5 bases short, with 22 bases between.

The V and J genes are TRBV30 and TRBJ1-5; 9 bases map to TRBD1. CDR3 length: 17 amino acids. From germline, CDR1 is GTSNPN and CDR2 SVGIG (reference sequence). Trimming cost V 3 bases and J 5 bases; bases outside gene matches: 14. CDR3 protein: CAWSDPKTGGYDQPQHF. The CDR3 DNA is TGTGCCTGGAGCGACCCTAAGACAGGGGGATACGATCAGCCCCAGCATTTT.

The chain is built from TRBV30 and TRBJ1-2; D remains ambiguous. Germline assignment: CDR1 GTSNPN and CDR2 SVGIG (reference sequence). This CDR3 comprises 19 residues. V shed 0 bases and J shed 1 base, with 24 bases lying between them. CDR3 in amino acids: CAWSVGSRLATRINYGYTF. The CDR3 region has the DNA TGTGCCTGGAGTGTAGGGAGTAGGTTGGCCACCAGAATTAACTATGGCTACACCTTC. The full variable domain, its missing parts supplied by reference TRBV30 and TRBJ1-2, is SQTIHQWPATLVQPVGSPLSLECTVEGTSNPNLYWYRQAAGRGLQLLFYSVGIGQISSEVPQNLSASRPQDRQFILSSKKLLLSDSGFYLCAWSVGSRLATRINYGYTFGSGTRLTVV.

In DNA form, the CDR3 reads TGTGCCAGCAGTCAGGCCTTAAACCCGGGGGAGCAGTACTTC. Amino acid sequence: CASSQALNPGEQYF. The chain joins TRBV28 to TRBJ2-7; tentatively, D is TRBD2 (5 bases). Trimming shortened V by 5 bases and J by 7 bases, and 18 bases separated the two germline ends. Germline V gives CDR1 MDHEN, CDR2 SYDVKM. The CDR3 sequence is 14 residues long.

The chain couples TRBV29-1 to TRBJ2-5; tentative D call: TRBD2 (6 bases). Germline assignment: CDR1 SQVTM and CDR2 ANQGSEA. V gave up 1 base and J gave up 0 bases, with 12 bases separating them. The CDR3 spans 15 residues. The CDR3 here is CSVEGTRDYQETQYF. In DNA form, the CDR3 reads TGCAGCGTTGAAGGAACTAGGGACTACCAAGAGACCCAGTACTTC.

V usage is TRBV6-1 and J usage is TRBJ2-5, with 9 bases lining up with TRBD2. The CDR3 is 15 amino acids. V was clipped by 6 bases and J by 1 base; unmatched bases: 6. Germline CDR1 and CDR2: MNHNS and SASEGT. For the CDR3, the DNA is TGTGCCAGCAGACAAGCGGGAGGTGGCCAAGAGACCCAGTACTTC. It yields the protein CASRQAGGGQETQYF.

The J gene is TRBJ1-1, the V gene TRBV6-1, with D tentatively TRBD1 (6 bases). The CDR3 runs to 13 residues. Per the germline V gene, CDR1 is MNHNS and CDR2 is SASEGT. V shed 10 bases and J shed 3 bases, with 15 bases lying between them. In DNA form, the CDR3 reads TGTGCCATTCTACCCCCAGGGGACACTGAAGCTTTCTTT. This codes for CAILPPGDTEAFF.

The chain employs TRBV7-8 and TRBJ1-2; no reliable D call. The germline CDR1 and CDR2 sequences are SGHVS and FQNEAQ. Trimming removed 2 bases at V and 13 bases at J, with 17 bases between. CDR3 length: 13 residues. For the CDR3, the DNA is TGTGCCAGCAGCTTAACTTTAAAGAGTCTCCTCACCTTC. It codes for CASSLTLKSLLTF.

The chain has TRBV28 and TRBJ1-5; D unclear. Germline CDR1 is MDHEN and CDR2 is SYDVKM. V lost 4 bases and J lost 0, with 7 bases in between. The CDR3 spans 14 residues. The CDR3 nucleotides are TGTGCCAGCAGTTCCGGGGATAGCAATCAGCCCCAGCATTTT. Its translation: CASSSGDSNQPQHF.

The chain combines TRBV11-2 with TRBJ2-1; TRBD1 matches 10 bases. CDR1 and CDR2 from the germline V gene are SGHAT and FQNNGV. This CDR3 has 16 amino acids. With 1 base clipped from V and 4 bases from J, the junction kept 4 bases outside the gene matches. Here the CDR3 reads CASSLVRGQGYNEQFF. The CDR3, as DNA: TGTGCCAGCAGCTTAGTACGGGGACAGGGGTACAATGAGCAGTTCTTC.

This sequence joins TRBV6-1 and TRBJ2-5; D is possibly TRBD1 (5 bases). Between the trimmed V and J ends, which lost 0 bases and 2 bases, there was a span of 7 bases. Germline V gene lookup returns CDR1 MNHNS and CDR2 SASEGT. CDR3 length: 14 amino acids. The CDR3 loop reads CASSEAHRQETQYF. As DNA, the CDR3 is TGTGCCAGCAGTGAAGCCCACAGGCAAGAGACCCAGTACTTC.

The V and J genes are TRBV14 and TRBJ1-2; D gene ambiguous. This CDR3 contains 15 residues. Trimming left V 4 bases short and J 5 bases short, with 17 bases between. Germline values: CDR1 SGHDN, CDR2 FVKESK. CDR3 DNA sequence: TGTGCCAGCAGCCCTGGGATGTATCGGGAGTATGGCTACACCTTC. Its translation is CASSPGMYREYGYTF. The variable domain in full, completed from reference TRBV14 and TRBJ1-2, reads EAGVTQFPSHSVIEKGQTVTLRCDPISGHDNLYWYRRVMGKEIKFLLHFVKESKQDESGMPNNRFLAERTGGTYSTLKVQPAELEDSGVYFCASSPGMYREYGYTFGSGTRLTVV.

The genes are TRBV6-6 and TRBJ1-1; 9 bases are a match to TRBD1. The CDR3 length is 14 residues. Germline CDR1 is MNHNY and CDR2 is SVGAGI (reference sequence). The CDR3 DNA sequence: TGTGTCACAAGGGGGACAGGGCGCGCCACTGAAGCTTTCTTT. This encodes CVTRGTGRATEAFF.

This clone has just one count. The J gene is TRBJ2-7, the V gene TRBV4-1; possibly TRBD1 for D (6 bases). V was trimmed by 2 bases and J by 3 bases, leaving 14 bases between them. CDR3 length: 15 residues. CDR1 and CDR2 from the germline V gene are MGHRA and YSYEKL. The CDR3 loop is CASSQRKGGVYEQYF. The CDR3 region has the DNA TGCGCCAGCAGCCAACGTAAAGGGGGAGTCTACGAGCAGTACTTC.

The CDR3 bases are TGTGCCAGCAGTAAGGGGGACAGGGCTGAGACCCAGTACTTC. It translates to CASSKGDRAETQYF. V gene TRBV25-1 combines with J gene TRBJ2-5, with 9 positions matching TRBD1. Germline V CDR1 and CDR2: MGHDK, SYGVNS. This CDR3 region has 14 residues. V was pared by 5 bases and J by 5 bases, with 6 bases of the junction left unmatched.

This chain connects TRBV11-2 to TRBJ2-2; D might be TRBD2 (6 bases). Looked up from germline, CDR1 is SGHAT and CDR2 is FQNNGV. Trimming stripped 5 bases from V and 2 bases from J, with 9 bases between. The CDR3 runs to 14 residues. CDR3 sequence reads: CASSRSGNTGELFF. The DNA of the CDR3 is TGTGCCAGCAGCCGTAGCGGAAACACCGGGGAGCTGTTTTTT. The whole variable domain, remainder taken from reference TRBV11-2 and TRBJ2-2, is EAGVAQSPRYKIIEKRQSVAFWCNPISGHATLYWYQQILGQGPKLLIQFQNNGVVDDSQLPKDRFSAERLKGVDSTLKIQPAKLEDSAVYLCASSRSGNTGELFFGEGSRLTVL.

The rearrangement links TRBV10-3 to TRBJ2-2, with D possibly matching TRBD1 (5 bases). The germline V gene encodes CDR1 ENHRY and CDR2 SYGVKD. V was shortened by 8 bases and J by 4 bases, with 14 bases between the two germline ends. The CDR3 is 14 residues long. In nucleotides, the CDR3 is TGTGCCATCGGTCTCCAGGGTGTCACCGGGGAGCTGTTTTTT. Amino acid sequence: CAIGLQGVTGELFF.

V gene TRBV4-3 combines with J gene TRBJ2-1; 11 bases map to TRBD2. CDR1 and CDR2 from the germline V gene are LGHNA and YSLEER. This CDR3 comprises 17 residues. CDR3 region: CAPHRGLAGGPDNEQFF. The CDR3 nucleotides read TGCGCTCCCCATAGGGGCTTAGCGGGAGGGCCGGACAATGAGCAGTTCTTC.

The V and J genes are TRBV6-5 and TRBJ2-7; 8 bases line up with TRBD1. Germline V gene sequence: CDR1 MNHEY, CDR2 SVGAGI. V gave up 10 bases and J gave up 7 bases; unmatched junction bases: 18. The CDR3 extends over 15 amino acids. CDR3 region: CATFPSRQGIYEQYF. CDR3 bases: TGTGCCACGTTCCCCTCCCGACAGGGGATATATGAGCAGTACTTC.

In regard to this clone: The DNA is left out, because the CDR3 cannot be placed on it with certainty; the CDR3 is given as TCRdb lists it. V gene TRBV27 combines with J gene TRBJ2-1; the table gives TRBD2 as D, unverified against the DNA. The CDR3 numbers 17 amino acids, ends counted. Germline CDR1 is MNHEY and CDR2 is SMNVEV (reference sequence). This chain's CDR3 is CASKRPSSSSVTGKQFF.